The 8 T cell receptor beta chains given below trace back to one sample, sequenced in a study of cytomegalovirus exposure and HLA in healthy donors (TCRdb year 2017). Libraries were made using the immunoSEQ multiplex PCR assay. The multiplex PCR relied on a mix of 60 forward primers for TCR Vbeta segments and 13 reverse primers for TCR Jbeta segments. TCRdb retrieved this table from immuneACCESS and kept in-frame rearrangements only. Not all clones are present; in checked studies, unresolved V genes account for under half, and no reason is known for the remainder. The sample contains about 82,000 clones, 60% to 80% of them found a single time. Of the sample, under 7.5% falls within the top ten clones. The source material was PBMCs. The origin of the receptors is a woman between 45 and 65 years old in good health and CMV-seropositive.

The V gene is TRBV10-1, the J gene TRBJ2-2; 12 nucleotides line up with TRBD1. The CDR3 has 15 amino acids. Germline loops: CDR1 WNHNN, CDR2 SYGVQD (reference sequence). Trimming removed 8 bases from V and 6 bases from J; junction bases left unmatched: 7. CDR3 region: CASGGTGGRAGELFF. The CDR3 DNA reads as TGCGCCAGCGGCGGGACAGGGGGCAGGGCCGGGGAGCTGTTTTTT.

The chain couples TRBV9 to TRBJ2-1, with 11 bases fitting TRBD2. The CDR3 loop spans 14 amino acids. The V segment lost 6 bases and the J segment 6 bases; nucleotides outside the gene matches: 5. Germline V lookup: CDR1 SGDLS, CDR2 YYNGEE. As DNA, the CDR3 is TGTGCCAGCAAAGCCGGGACTAGCGGCAATGAGCAGTTCTTC. It yields the protein CASKAGTSGNEQFF.

V and J are TRBV11-3 and TRBJ2-1; TRBD1 matches 8 bases. CDR3 length: 13 residues. Trimming cost V 4 bases and J 12 bases; bases outside gene matches: 8. Germline CDR1 SGHNT, CDR2 YENEEA. CDR3 nucleotide sequence: TGTGCCAGCAGCTCAGGGACAGGTTCCCGGCAGTTCTTC. Its protein is CASSSGTGSRQFF.

DNA of the CDR3: TGCGCCAGCAGCTTGATCCAGGGGGCTTCTTTTGGTGAGCAGTTCTTC. Encoded protein: CASSLIQGASFGEQFF. The V and J genes are TRBV5-1 and TRBJ2-1; 8 bases agree with TRBD1. Germline values: CDR1 SGHRS, CDR2 YFSETQ. This CDR3 has 16 residues. Trimming at V came to 1 base and at J to 9 bases, leaving 12 bases not matched to a gene.

The V gene is TRBV30, the J gene TRBJ1-2, with 7 bases matching TRBD1. The V segment lost 1 base and the J segment 9 bases; nucleotides outside the gene matches: 8. Per germline, CDR1 GTSNPN and CDR2 SVGIG (reference sequence). The CDR3 contains 13 residues. Written as DNA, the CDR3 is TGTGCCTGGAGTGGACAGGGAAGGCAAAGCTACACCTTC. This sequence encodes CAWSGQGRQSYTF.

The V call is TRBV10-2, the J call TRBJ2-7; no clear D gene. V was trimmed by 4 bases and J by 4 bases, leaving 8 bases between them. CDR1 is WSHSY and CDR2 is SAAADI in the germline V gene. This CDR3 spans 12 amino acids. The CDR3 reads CASSAPSYEQYF. The CDR3 nucleotides read TGCGCCAGCAGTGCCCCCTCTTACGAGCAGTACTTC.

The chain joins TRBV19 to TRBJ2-7; 8 positions match TRBD1. The CDR3 runs to 13 residues. The germline gives CDR1 LNHDA, CDR2 SQIVND (reference sequence). With V trimmed by 5 bases and J by 7 bases, 7 bases remained unmatched. The CDR3 region is CASSQGALWEQYF. CDR3 nucleotide sequence: TGTGCCAGTAGTCAGGGGGCCCTTTGGGAGCAGTACTTC.

The chain links TRBV27 to TRBJ1-1; the match to TRBD1 covers 9 bases. The J segment lost 7 bases and the V segment lost 4 bases, leaving 10 bases of the junction unmatched. The CDR3 is 15 residues long. Germline assignment: CDR1 MNHEY and CDR2 SMNVEV (reference sequence). The CDR3: CASSSPHRGHDEAFF. In DNA form, the CDR3 reads TGTGCCAGCAGTTCCCCCCACAGGGGGCATGATGAAGCTTTCTTT.